These 14 T cell receptor beta chains originate from one sample sequenced in a study of blood T cell repertoires in COVID-19. Libraries were prepared by immunoSEQ multiplex PCR; TCRdb keeps only in-frame clonotypes and omits some of them. The data hold approximately 330,000 clones, with 80% to 90% observed a single time. Source material: peripheral blood. These receptors were taken from a man aged 30 to 45 with COVID-19, enrolled during active disease.

The V and J genes are TRBV3-1 (or the pseudogene TRBV3-2) and TRBJ2-7; 10 nucleotides agree with TRBD2. The CDR3 is made up of 14 amino acids. Germline CDR1 reads LGHDT; CDR2 reads YNNKEL (reference sequence). V shed 11 bases and J 1 base; nucleotides not matched to a gene: 8. CDR3 sequence: CAVILAGASYEQYF. CDR3 sequence (DNA): TGTGCCGTCATCCTAGCGGGAGCGTCCTACGAGCAGTACTTC.

The V call is TRBV30, the J call TRBJ2-1, with 8 bases aligning to TRBD2. This CDR3 spans 14 amino acids. The junction had 12 bases not matched to a gene; V was cut back by 7 bases and J by 7 bases. CDR1 and CDR2 from the germline V gene are GTSNPN and SVGIG (reference sequence). The CDR3 region is CASGGGGSLNEQFF. CDR3 DNA: TGTGCCTCCGGGGGGGGCGGGAGTTTGAATGAGCAGTTCTTC.

The CDR3, as DNA: TGTGCCAGCAGTCTACAGATCTATGGCTACACCTTC. This sequence encodes CASSLQIYGYTF. The chain is built from TRBV28 and TRBJ1-2; D not certain. CDR1 MDHEN and CDR2 SYDVKM come from the germline V gene. V was trimmed by 5 bases and J by 4 bases, leaving 8 bases between them. The CDR3 loop spans 12 amino acids.

The chain links TRBV30 to TRBJ2-7; 10 bases agree with TRBD2. After removal of 3 bases from V and 0 bases from J, the junction contained 5 bases not matched to a gene. The CDR3 is 15 amino acids. Germline-derived CDR1 and CDR2 are GTSNPN and SVGIG (reference sequence). The CDR3 reads CAWSRLAGVSYEQYF. In nucleotides, the CDR3 is TGTGCCTGGAGCCGCCTAGCGGGAGTCTCCTACGAGCAGTACTTC.

The chain carries TRBV9 and TRBJ1-1, with 10 bases lining up with TRBD1. V lost 3 bases, J lost 5 bases, and 4 bases stayed unmatched. The germline gives CDR1 SGDLS, CDR2 YYNGEE. This CDR3 contains 14 residues. CDR3 sequence: CASSAGTGVTEAFF. The CDR3 nucleotides read TGTGCCAGCAGCGCCGGGACAGGGGTGACTGAAGCTTTCTTT.

The V gene is TRBV6-4, the J gene TRBJ2-2, with D possibly matching TRBD1 (6 bases). This CDR3 comprises 15 residues. Trimming removed 6 bases at V and 6 bases at J, with 17 bases between. CDR1 and CDR2 (germline): MRHNA, SNTAGT. CDR3 sequence (DNA): TGTGCCAGCAGCGAACGAACAGGGATAGCCGGGGAGCTGTTTTTT. Translating gives CASSERTGIAGELFF.

The chain combines TRBV19 with TRBJ1-2; 11 bases agree with TRBD1. After removal of 4 bases from V and 8 bases from J, the junction contained 3 bases not matched to a gene. Germline V gives CDR1 LNHDA, CDR2 SQIVND (reference sequence). This CDR3 has 13 amino acids. The CDR3 DNA is TGTGCCAGTAGTAAGGACAGGGGGCTGGGCTACACCTTC. It encodes CASSKDRGLGYTF.

CDR3: CASSLTDEKLFF. In DNA, the CDR3 is TGTGCCAGCAGTTTAACAGATGAAAAACTGTTTTTT. The V gene is TRBV28, the J gene TRBJ1-4, with no clear D. The CDR3 sequence is 12 residues long. The V end was cut by 2 bases, the J end by 6 bases, with 4 bases between. From germline, CDR1 is MDHEN and CDR2 SYDVKM. The full variable domain, its missing parts supplied by reference TRBV28 and TRBJ1-4, is DVKVTQSSRYLVKRTGEKVFLECVQDMDHENMFWYRQDPGLGLRLIYFSYDVKMKEKGDIPEGYSVSREKKERFSLILESASTNQTSMYLCASSLTDEKLFFGSGTQLSVL.

V and J are TRBV12-5 and TRBJ1-1; D call uncertain. Looked up from germline, CDR1 is LGHNT and CDR2 is FRNRAP. V lost 2 bases and J lost 1, with 11 bases in between. The CDR3 is 15 amino acids. CDR3: CASGLYARSNTEAFF. The CDR3 region has the DNA TGTGCTAGTGGTTTGTACGCCAGATCGAACACTGAAGCTTTCTTT.

The chain carries TRBV5-1 and TRBJ2-5; 7 positions agree with TRBD2. The CDR3 length is 15 residues. Germline trimming cut 0 bases from V and 1 base from J; bases unmatched to any gene: 3. Germline V gene data show CDR1 as SGHRS and CDR2 as YFSETQ. DNA for the CDR3: TGCGCCAGCAGCTTGGGCGGGAGCCTCCAAGAGACCCAGTACTTC. Protein: CASSLGGSLQETQYF.

The chain recombines TRBV28 with TRBJ1-1; 7 nucleotides match TRBD1. V lost 6 bases to trimming and J lost 0 bases; unmatched junction nucleotides: 4. Germline V gene data show CDR1 as MDHEN and CDR2 as SYDVKM. This CDR3 contains 14 residues. The CDR3 sequence is CASRGQHMNTEAFF. The CDR3 nucleotides read TGTGCCAGCAGGGGACAGCACATGAACACTGAAGCTTTCTTT.

The J gene is TRBJ2-1, the V gene TRBV11-3, with D uncertain. Germline values: CDR1 SGHNT, CDR2 YENEEA. V gave up 3 bases and J gave up 6 bases, with 12 bases separating them. The CDR3 is 14 residues long. CDR3 sequence: CASSFLDSLNEQFF. The DNA for the CDR3 is TGTGCCAGCAGCTTTCTAGACTCCCTCAATGAGCAGTTCTTC.

This clone was counted a single time. The CDR3 loop reads CASSPSSREQYF. The CDR3 coding sequence is TGTGCCAGCAGCCCATCGAGTCGGGAGCAGTACTTC. This chain joins TRBV14 and TRBJ2-7; D unresolved. This CDR3 contains 12 residues. Trimming left V 4 bases short and J 7 bases short, with 11 bases between. Per the germline V gene, CDR1 is SGHDN and CDR2 is FVKESK.

This chain connects TRBV6-2 or TRBV6-3 to TRBJ2-7; TRBD2 might be the D (7 bases). The germline V gene encodes CDR1 MNHEY and CDR2 SVGEGT. The CDR3 has 17 residues. Trimming removed 0 bases at V and 4 bases at J, with 19 bases between. The CDR3 DNA sequence: TGTGCCAGCAGTTACTCGAACGCGGGGGCGCCCCGGTACGAGCAGTACTTC. It yields the protein CASSYSNAGAPRYEQYF.